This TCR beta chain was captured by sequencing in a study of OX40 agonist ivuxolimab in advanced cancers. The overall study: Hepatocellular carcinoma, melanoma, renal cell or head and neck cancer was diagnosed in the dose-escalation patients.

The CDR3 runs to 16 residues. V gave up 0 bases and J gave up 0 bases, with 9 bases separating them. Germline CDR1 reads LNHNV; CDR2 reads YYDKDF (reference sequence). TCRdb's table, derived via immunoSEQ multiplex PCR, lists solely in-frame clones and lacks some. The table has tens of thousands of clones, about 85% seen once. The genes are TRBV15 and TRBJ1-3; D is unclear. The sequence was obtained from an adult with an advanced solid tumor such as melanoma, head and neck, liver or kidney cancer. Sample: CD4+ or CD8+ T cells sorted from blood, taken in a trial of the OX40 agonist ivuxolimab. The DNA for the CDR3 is TGTGCCACCAGCAGAGATTACGCGATCTCTGGAAACACCATATATTTT. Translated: CATSRDYAISGNTIYF.